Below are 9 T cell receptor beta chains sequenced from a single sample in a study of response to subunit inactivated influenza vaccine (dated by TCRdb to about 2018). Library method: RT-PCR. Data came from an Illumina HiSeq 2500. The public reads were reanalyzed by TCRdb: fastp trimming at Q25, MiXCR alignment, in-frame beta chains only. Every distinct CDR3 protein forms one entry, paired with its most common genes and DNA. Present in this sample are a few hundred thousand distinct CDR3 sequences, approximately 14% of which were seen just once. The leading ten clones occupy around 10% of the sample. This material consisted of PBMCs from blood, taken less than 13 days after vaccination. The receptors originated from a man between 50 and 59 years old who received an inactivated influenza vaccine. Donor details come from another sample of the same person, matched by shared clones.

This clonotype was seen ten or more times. The CDR3 DNA follows: TGTGCCAGCAGTTTGTTTCGGAGGGGCAGCACAGATACGCAGTATTTT. It translates to CASSLFRRGSTDTQYF. The genes are TRBV12-3 or TRBV12-4 and TRBJ2-3; D might be TRBD2 (6 bases). The CDR3 consists of 16 residues. V was shortened by 3 bases and J by 0 bases, with 13 bases between the two germline ends.

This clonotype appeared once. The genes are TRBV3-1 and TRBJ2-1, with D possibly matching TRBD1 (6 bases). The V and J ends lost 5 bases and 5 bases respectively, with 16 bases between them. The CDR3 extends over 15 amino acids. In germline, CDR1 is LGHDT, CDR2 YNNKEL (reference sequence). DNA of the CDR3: TGTGCCAGCAGCACGGCCCAACAGGGTCACAATGAGCAGTTCTTC. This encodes CASSTAQQGHNEQFF.

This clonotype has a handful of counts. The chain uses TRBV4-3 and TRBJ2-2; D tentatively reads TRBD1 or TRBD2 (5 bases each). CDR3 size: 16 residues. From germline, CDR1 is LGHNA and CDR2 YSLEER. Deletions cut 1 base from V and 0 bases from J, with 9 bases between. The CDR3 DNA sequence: TGCGCCAGCAGCCAAGCCGGGACGACGAACACCGGGGAGCTGTTTTTT. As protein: CASSQAGTTNTGELFF.

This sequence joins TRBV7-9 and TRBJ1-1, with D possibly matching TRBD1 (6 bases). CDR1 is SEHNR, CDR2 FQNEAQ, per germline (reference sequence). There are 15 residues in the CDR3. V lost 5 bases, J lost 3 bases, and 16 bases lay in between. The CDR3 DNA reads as TGTGCCAGCAGCCCTCACAGGGCTTCGGACACTGAAGCTTTCTTT. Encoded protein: CASSPHRASDTEAFF.

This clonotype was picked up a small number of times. CDR3 sequence: CASSLALGQGSYEQYF. DNA for the CDR3: TGTGCCAGCAGCTTAGCTCTTGGTCAGGGCTCCTACGAGCAGTACTTC. This chain connects TRBV7-9 to TRBJ2-7, with D perhaps matching TRBD1 (5 bases). From germline, CDR1 is SEHNR and CDR2 FQNEAQ (reference sequence). The CDR3 contains 16 residues. V shed 0 bases and J shed 0 bases, with 12 bases lying between them. Supplemented by reference TRBV7-9 and TRBJ2-7, the full variable domain reads DTGVSQNPRHKITKRGQNVTFRCDPISEHNRLYWYRQTLGQGPEFLTYFQNEAQLEKSRLLSDRFSAERPKGSFSTLEIQRTEQGDSAMYLCASSLALGQGSYEQYFGPGTRLTVT.

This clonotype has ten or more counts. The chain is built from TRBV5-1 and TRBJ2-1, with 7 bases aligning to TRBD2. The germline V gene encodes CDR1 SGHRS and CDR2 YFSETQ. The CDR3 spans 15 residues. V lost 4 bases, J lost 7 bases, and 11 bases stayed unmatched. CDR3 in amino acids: CASSPFAGVANEQFF. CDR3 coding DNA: TGCGCCAGCAGCCCCTTTGCGGGAGTCGCAAATGAGCAGTTCTTC.

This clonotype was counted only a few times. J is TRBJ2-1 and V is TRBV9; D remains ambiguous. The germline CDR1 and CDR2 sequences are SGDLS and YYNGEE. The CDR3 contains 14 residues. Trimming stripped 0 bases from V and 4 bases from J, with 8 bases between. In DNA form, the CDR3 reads TGTGCCAGCAGCGTAGACGAAGGTTACAATGAGCAGTTCTTC. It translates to CASSVDEGYNEQFF.

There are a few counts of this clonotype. In nucleotides, the CDR3 is TGTGCCAGCAGCCAAAATGGGGCGAGGAACACCATATATTTT. This codes for CASSQNGARNTIYF. V and J are TRBV14 and TRBJ1-3; TRBD1 might be the D (5 bases). The CDR3 loop spans 14 amino acids. Per germline, CDR1 SGHDN and CDR2 FVKESK. Trimming shortened V by 2 bases and J by 7 bases, and 12 bases separated the two germline ends.

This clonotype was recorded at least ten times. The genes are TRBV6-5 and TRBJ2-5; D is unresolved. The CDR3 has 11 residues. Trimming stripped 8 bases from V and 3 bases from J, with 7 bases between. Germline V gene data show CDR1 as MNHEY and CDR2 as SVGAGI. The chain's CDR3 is CASRREETQYF. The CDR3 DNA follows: TGTGCCAGCCGCCGGGAAGAGACCCAGTACTTC.